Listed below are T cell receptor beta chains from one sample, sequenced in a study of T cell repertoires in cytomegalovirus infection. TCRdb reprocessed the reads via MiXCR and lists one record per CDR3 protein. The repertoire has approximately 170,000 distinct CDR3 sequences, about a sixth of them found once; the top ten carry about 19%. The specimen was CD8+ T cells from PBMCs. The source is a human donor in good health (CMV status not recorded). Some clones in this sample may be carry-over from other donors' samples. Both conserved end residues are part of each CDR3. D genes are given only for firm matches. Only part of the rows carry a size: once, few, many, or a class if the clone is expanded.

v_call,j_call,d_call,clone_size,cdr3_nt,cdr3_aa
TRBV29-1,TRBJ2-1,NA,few,TGCAGCGTTGAGGGGGGTACCTACAATGAGCAGTTCTTC,CSVEGGTYNEQFF
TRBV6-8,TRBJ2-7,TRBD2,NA,TGTGCCACCTCAGCTGCTAGCGGGGGGGCCTACGAGCAGTACTTC,CATSAASGGAYEQYF
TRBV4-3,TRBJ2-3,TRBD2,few,TGCGCCAGCAGCCAAGGGACTAGCGGGGGGATAGATACGCAGTATTTT,CASSQGTSGGIDTQYF
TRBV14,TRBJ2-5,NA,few,TGTGCCAGCAGCCAAGATCAGGGGCCGGAGACCCAGTACTTC,CASSQDQGPETQYF
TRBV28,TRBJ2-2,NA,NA,TGTGCCAGCAGTTCTCTGACAGCAAACACCGGGGAGCTGTTTTTT,CASSSLTANTGELFF
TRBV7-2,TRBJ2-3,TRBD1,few,TGTGCCAGCAGCTTTTTGGGACAGGGGGCAATAGATACGCAGTATTTT,CASSFLGQGAIDTQYF
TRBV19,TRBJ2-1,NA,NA,TGTGCCAGTAGTTTTCGAACCGGTTACAATGAGCAGTTCTTC,CASSFRTGYNEQFF
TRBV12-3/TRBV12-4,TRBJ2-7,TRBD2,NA,TGTGCCAGCAGCCCATCGGCGGGGGGGCGTACAAACGAGCAGTACTTC,CASSPSAGGRTNEQYF
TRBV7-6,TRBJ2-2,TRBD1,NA,TGTGCCAGCAGCTTAGCGACAGGGGGCGAAAGGATGACCGGGGAGCTGTTTTTT,CASSLATGGERMTGELFF
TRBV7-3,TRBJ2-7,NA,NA,TGTGCCAGCAGCCCCGGGCCCAGCGGTTACGAGCAGTACTTC,CASSPGPSGYEQYF
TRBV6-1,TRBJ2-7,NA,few,TGTGCCACTACATTGAACTACGAGCAGTACTTC,CATTLNYEQYF
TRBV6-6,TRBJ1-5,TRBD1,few,TGTGCCAGCAGTCTCCCGGCAGGACAGGGATGGAGGTTCGGCAATCAGCCCCAGCATTTT,CASSLPAGQGWRFGNQPQHF
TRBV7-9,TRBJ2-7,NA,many,TGTGCCAGCGGGAAGGGCTACGAGCAGTACTTC,CASGKGYEQYF
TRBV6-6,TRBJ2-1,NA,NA,TGTGCCAGCAGTTACTTAGGGGGACGTGAGCAGTTCTTC,CASSYLGGREQFF
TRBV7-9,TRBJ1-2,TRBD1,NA,TGTGCCAGCAGCGGCGGACAGGGGGCTCTTGGCTACACCTTC,CASSGGQGALGYTF
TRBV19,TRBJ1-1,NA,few,TGTGCCAGTAGTATGGCCCGGCTGGGGGGGACTGAAGCTTTCTTT,CASSMARLGGTEAFF
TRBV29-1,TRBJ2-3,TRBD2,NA,TGCAGCGTTGAACCTAGCGGGAGTGGGTTCACAGATACGCAGTATTTT,CSVEPSGSGFTDTQYF
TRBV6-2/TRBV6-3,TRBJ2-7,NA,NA,TGTGCCAGCAGTTCCCAGTACGAGCAGTACTTC,CASSSQYEQYF
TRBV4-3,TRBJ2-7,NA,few,TGCGCCAGCAGCCAAGATGACGGGCTTACCTACGAGCAGTACTTC,CASSQDDGLTYEQYF
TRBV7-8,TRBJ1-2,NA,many,TGTGCCAGCAGCTTAAGTCCCCGCGGGGGCGGTGGCTACACCTTC,CASSLSPRGGGGYTF
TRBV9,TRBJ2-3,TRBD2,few,TGTGCCAGCAGCCCACTAGCGGGGGGGCCCCAAGATACGCAGTATTTT,CASSPLAGGPQDTQYF
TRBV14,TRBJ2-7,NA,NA,TGTGCCAGCAGCCAGAGACAGTTTTACGAGCAGTACTTC,CASSQRQFYEQYF